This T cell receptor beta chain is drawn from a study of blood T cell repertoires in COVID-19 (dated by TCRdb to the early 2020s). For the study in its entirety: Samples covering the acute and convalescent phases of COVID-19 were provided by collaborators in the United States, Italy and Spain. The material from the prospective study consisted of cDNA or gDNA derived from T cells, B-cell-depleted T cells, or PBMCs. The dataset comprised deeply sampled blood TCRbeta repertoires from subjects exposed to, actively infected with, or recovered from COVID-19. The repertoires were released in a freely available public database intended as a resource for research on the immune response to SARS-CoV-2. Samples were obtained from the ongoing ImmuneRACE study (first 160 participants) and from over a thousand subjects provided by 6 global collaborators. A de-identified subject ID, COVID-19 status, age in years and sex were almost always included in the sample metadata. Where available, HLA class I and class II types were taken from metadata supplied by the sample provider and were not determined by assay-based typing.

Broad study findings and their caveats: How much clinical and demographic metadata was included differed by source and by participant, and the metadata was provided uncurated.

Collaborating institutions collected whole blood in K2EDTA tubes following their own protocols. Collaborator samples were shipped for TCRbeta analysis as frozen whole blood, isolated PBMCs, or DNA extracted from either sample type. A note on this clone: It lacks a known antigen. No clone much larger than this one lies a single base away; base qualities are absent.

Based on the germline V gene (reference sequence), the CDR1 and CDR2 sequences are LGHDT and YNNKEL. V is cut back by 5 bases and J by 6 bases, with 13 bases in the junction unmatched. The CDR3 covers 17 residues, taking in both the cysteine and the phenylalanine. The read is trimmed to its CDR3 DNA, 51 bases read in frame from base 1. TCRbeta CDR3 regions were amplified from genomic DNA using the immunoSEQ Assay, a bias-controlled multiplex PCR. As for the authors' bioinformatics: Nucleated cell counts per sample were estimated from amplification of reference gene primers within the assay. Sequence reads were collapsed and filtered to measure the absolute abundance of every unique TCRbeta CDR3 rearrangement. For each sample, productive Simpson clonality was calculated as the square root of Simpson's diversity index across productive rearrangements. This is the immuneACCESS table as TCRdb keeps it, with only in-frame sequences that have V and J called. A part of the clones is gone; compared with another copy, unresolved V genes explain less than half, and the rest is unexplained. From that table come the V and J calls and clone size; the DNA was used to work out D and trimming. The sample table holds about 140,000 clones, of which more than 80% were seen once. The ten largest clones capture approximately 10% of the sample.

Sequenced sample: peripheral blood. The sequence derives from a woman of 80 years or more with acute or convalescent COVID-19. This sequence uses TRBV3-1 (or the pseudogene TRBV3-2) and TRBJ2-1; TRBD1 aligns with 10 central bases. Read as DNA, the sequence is TGTGCCAGCAGCGAAAAAACGACAGGGGGCGAGGGCAATGAGCAGTTCTTC. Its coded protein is CASSEKTTGGEGNEQFF.